Shown below are 32 T cell receptor beta chains from a single sample sequenced in a study of neoadjuvant anti-PD-1 for oral cavity cancer (dated by TCRdb to the early 2020s). Libraries were built with the immunoSEQ multiplex PCR assay. TCRdb carries this immuneACCESS record with in-frame sequences only. Its versions omit some clonotypes, under half of them owing to an unresolved V gene in the studies checked, with the rest unexplained. Recorded for this sample are over 13,000 clones; less than 85% of them occurred a single time. Around 2.4% of the sample is taken by the ten largest. The time point label for this specimen denotes: after neoadjuvant nivolumab, at surgical resection. The material sequenced was PBMCs, taken after nivolumab (anti-PD-1) treatment. The receptors come from a person aged 35 to 85 with oral cavity squamous cell carcinoma.

The CDR3: CASTTGEDHQPQHF. The CDR3 DNA reads as TGTGCCAGTACCACAGGGGAGGACCATCAGCCCCAGCATTTT. This chain joins TRBV19 and TRBJ1-5; 7 bases are a match to TRBD1. The CDR3 covers 14 residues. Germline loops: CDR1 LNHDA, CDR2 SQIVND (reference sequence). V shed 7 bases, J shed 5 bases, and the junction held 8 bases outside the gene matches.

V is TRBV7-6 and J is TRBJ2-2, with 7 bases identical to TRBD2. The length of the CDR3 is 16 residues. In germline, CDR1 is SGHVS, CDR2 FNYEAQ. After removal of 3 bases from V and 0 bases from J, the junction contained 4 bases not matched to a gene. CDR3 protein: CASSLFAGANTGELFF. CDR3 DNA: TGTGCCAGCAGCTTGTTCGCGGGAGCGAACACCGGGGAGCTGTTTTTT. Based on the CDR3 plus reference TRBV7-6 and TRBJ2-2, the full variable domain is GAGVSQSPRYKVTKRGQDVALRCDPISGHVSLYWYRQALGQGPEFLTYFNYEAQQDKSGLPNDRFSAERPEGSISTLTIQRTEQRDSAMYRCASSLFAGANTGELFFGEGSRLTVL.

This clone was counted only a few times. The genes are TRBV5-4 and TRBJ1-2, with unresolved D. The CDR3 sequence is 14 residues long. Trimming left V 0 bases short and J 0 bases short, with 6 bases between. Germline V gene sequence: CDR1 SGHNT, CDR2 YYREEE (reference sequence). CDR3 bases: TGTGCCAGCAGCTTGGACCGTACTAACTATGGCTACACCTTC. Translating gives CASSLDRTNYGYTF.

This clone was recorded a few times. The rearrangement joins TRBV2 to TRBJ2-5; tentatively, D is TRBD1 (5 bases). The germline V gene encodes CDR1 SNHLY and CDR2 FYNNEI. With 3 bases removed from V and 2 bases from J, the gap between germline ends came to 16 bases. The CDR3 loop spans 16 amino acids. CDR3 in amino acids: CASSEISIGVQETQYF. DNA for the CDR3: TGTGCCAGCAGTGAGATTTCTATAGGGGTACAAGAGACCCAGTACTTC.

The rearrangement links TRBV7-3 to TRBJ2-7; D is uncertain. This CDR3 has 13 residues. CDR1 SGHTA and CDR2 FQGTGA come from the germline V gene. V lost 3 bases and J 10 bases, leaving 16 bases between the germline ends. DNA for the CDR3: TGTGCCAGCAGCTTGGACGGGCAGCAATACCAGTACTTC. The encoded protein is CASSLDGQQYQYF.

This chain connects TRBV29-1 to TRBJ2-5; D possibly corresponds to TRBD1 (6 bases). V gave up 7 bases and J gave up 1 base, with 16 bases separating them. The CDR3 length is 14 residues. Germline V gene data show CDR1 as SQVTM and CDR2 as ANQGSEA. CDR3 sequence reads: CSATNRVRQETQYF. CDR3 coding DNA: TGCAGCGCCACGAACAGGGTTCGCCAAGAGACCCAGTACTTC.

In its sample, this clone was seen a few times. The V call is TRBV2, the J call TRBJ1-5; no clear D gene. With 5 bases removed from V and 2 bases from J, the gap between germline ends came to 7 bases. The CDR3 consists of 13 residues. Germline V gene data show CDR1 as SNHLY and CDR2 as FYNNEI. The CDR3 sequence: CASSTYGNQPQHF. In DNA form, the CDR3 reads TGTGCCAGCAGTACGTATGGCAATCAGCCCCAGCATTTT.

V gene TRBV7-8 combines with J gene TRBJ1-2; no reliable D call. This CDR3 is 15 amino acids long. Trimming took off 0 bases at V and 3 bases at J, with 11 bases between the two ends. Germline V lookup: CDR1 SGHVS, CDR2 FQNEAQ. For the CDR3, the DNA is TGTGCCAGCAGCTTAGCGGAAGGATGGGACTATGGCTACACCTTC. This gives the protein CASSLAEGWDYGYTF.

The rearrangement uses TRBV27 and TRBJ2-7; 13 bases are shared with TRBD2. In germline, CDR1 is MNHEY, CDR2 SMNVEV (reference sequence). The CDR3 is made up of 13 amino acids. V trimming: 9 bases; J trimming: 4 bases; junction bases outside the gene matches: 3. As DNA, the CDR3 is TGTGCCAGTGGGACTAGCGGGAAGTACGAGCAGTACTTC. It encodes CASGTSGKYEQYF.

The rearrangement uses TRBV11-2 and TRBJ2-1; 7 nucleotides match TRBD2. J gave up 2 bases and V 6 bases, and 10 bases lay outside the gene matches. Germline V lookup: CDR1 SGHAT, CDR2 FQNNGV. The CDR3 consists of 16 residues. CDR3 amino acids: CASRTLGGRAYNEQFF. The CDR3, as DNA: TGTGCCAGCAGGACTCTCGGCGGGAGAGCCTACAATGAGCAGTTCTTC.

The V and J genes are TRBV5-6 and TRBJ2-6; TRBD1 matches at 7 bases. This CDR3 comprises 16 residues. The V segment lost 7 bases and the J segment 4 bases; nucleotides outside the gene matches: 11. From germline, CDR1 is SGHDT and CDR2 YYEEEE. This CDR3 reads CASRDREPLGANVLTF. The DNA of the CDR3 is TGTGCCAGCCGTGACAGGGAACCTCTGGGGGCCAACGTCCTGACTTTC.

The chain links TRBV15 to TRBJ1-5; D is ambiguous. The CDR3 covers 12 residues. V lost 4 bases and J lost 3, with 4 bases in between. From germline, CDR1 is LNHNV and CDR2 YYDKDF (reference sequence). CDR3 loop: CATSIPNQPQHF. The CDR3 nucleotides read TGTGCCACCAGCATCCCCAATCAGCCCCAGCATTTT.

This clone was seen once. The genes are TRBV28 and TRBJ1-2; weak D call: TRBD1 (6 bases). V lost 6 bases and J lost 2, with 13 bases in between. Germline CDR1 and CDR2: MDHEN and SYDVKM. This CDR3 contains 14 residues. CDR3 sequence (DNA): TGTGCCAGCAGGTACTCGGGGGGCAACTATGGCTACACCTTC. Residues: CASRYSGGNYGYTF.

This CDR3 is CASSLAGASNQPQHF. CDR3 sequence (DNA): TGCGCCAGCAGCTTGGCAGGGGCTAGCAATCAGCCCCAGCATTTT. The chain has TRBV5-1 and TRBJ1-5, with D possibly matching TRBD1 (6 bases). Per the germline V gene, CDR1 is SGHRS and CDR2 is YFSETQ. V lost 0 bases and J 0 bases, leaving 7 bases between the germline ends. This CDR3 comprises 15 residues.

J is TRBJ2-1 and V is TRBV7-6; D not resolved. CDR1 is SGHVS, CDR2 FNYEAQ, per germline. V was pared by 1 base and J by 4 bases, with 23 bases between. The CDR3 sequence is 19 residues long. For the CDR3, the DNA is TGTGCCAGCAGCTTAGTGGGCCCTCGTCTGGGATTGGGATACAATGAGCAGTTCTTC. Translating gives CASSLVGPRLGLGYNEQFF.

This clone appeared a few times. The rearrangement uses TRBV2 and TRBJ1-6; D is uncertain. Trimming stripped 6 bases from V and 0 bases from J, with 3 bases between. Germline values: CDR1 SNHLY, CDR2 FYNNEI. The CDR3 totals 13 residues. The CDR3 sequence: CASRASYNSPLHF. CDR3 nucleotide sequence: TGTGCCAGCAGGGCCTCCTATAATTCACCCCTCCACTTT.

The V call is TRBV10-3, the J call TRBJ2-7; D is possibly TRBD1 or TRBD2 (5 bases each). V gave up 10 bases and J gave up 0 bases, with 13 bases separating them. This CDR3 is 13 amino acids long. Germline V gives CDR1 ENHRY, CDR2 SYGVKD. This chain's CDR3 is CATGTPSSYEQYF. The CDR3 coding sequence is TGTGCCACCGGGACGCCGAGCTCCTACGAGCAGTACTTC.

The rearrangement uses TRBV13 and TRBJ2-5; maybe TRBD2 (5 bases). Trimming cost V 3 bases and J 4 bases, with 9 bases left between them. Per the germline V gene, CDR1 is PRHDT and CDR2 is FYEKMQ (reference sequence). This CDR3 has 13 amino acids. The CDR3 sequence: CASSLDWGETQYF. In nucleotides, the CDR3 is TGTGCCAGCAGCTTGGACTGGGGAGAGACCCAGTACTTC.

The gene calls are TRBV7-3 and TRBJ1-1; 9 bases align to TRBD1. J lost 13 bases, V lost 2 bases, and 8 bases had no gene match. This CDR3 region has 13 residues. Germline CDR1 SGHTA, CDR2 FQGTGA. CDR3 loop: CASSLFFRDRVFF. The DNA for the CDR3 is TGTGCCAGCAGCTTATTCTTCCGGGACAGGGTTTTCTTT.

J is TRBJ1-2 and V is TRBV5-1, with D possibly being TRBD1 (6 bases). This CDR3 is built from 14 residues. The germline V gene has CDR1 SGHRS and CDR2 YFSETQ. V was shortened by 4 bases and J by 4 bases, with 14 bases between the two germline ends. The CDR3 spells CASSPGGDIYGYTF. The CDR3 DNA reads as TGCGCCAGCAGCCCCGGCGGGGACATCTATGGCTACACCTTC.

The chain combines TRBV9 with TRBJ1-2; 8 bases are a match to TRBD1. The CDR3 extends over 13 amino acids. V shed 4 bases and J 12 bases; nucleotides not matched to a gene: 11. The germline gives CDR1 SGDLS, CDR2 YYNGEE. The CDR3 is CASSPSTPTGDTF. The CDR3 DNA reads as TGTGCCAGCAGCCCATCCACCCCGACAGGGGACACCTTC.

The genes are TRBV7-9 and TRBJ2-7; 10 positions match TRBD1. Germline V gives CDR1 SEHNR, CDR2 FQNEAQ (reference sequence). V lost 5 bases, J lost 4 bases, and 11 bases stayed unmatched. The CDR3 loop spans 16 amino acids. In nucleotides, the CDR3 is TGTGCCAGCAGCCCATCCGCGGGACAGGGGTTTTACGAGCAGTACTTC. Protein product: CASSPSAGQGFYEQYF.

A few counts support this clone. V and J are TRBV7-9 and TRBJ1-1; D may be TRBD1 (6 bases). Germline V gene data show CDR1 as SEHNR and CDR2 as FQNEAQ (reference sequence). Trimming stripped 5 bases from V and 0 bases from J, with 13 bases between. The CDR3 is 15 amino acids. The CDR3 nucleotides read TGTGCCAGCAGCCCAAGACAGGCTATGAACACTGAAGCTTTCTTT. Its protein product is CASSPRQAMNTEAFF.

The chain links TRBV9 to TRBJ2-7; D is perhaps TRBD1 (8 bases). The V end lost 7 bases, the J end lost 2 bases, and 19 bases lay between the germline ends. Germline V gives CDR1 SGDLS, CDR2 YYNGEE. There are 15 residues in the CDR3. The chain's CDR3 is CASGRAGTGTYEQYF. In nucleotides, the CDR3 is TGTGCCAGCGGGAGGGCCGGGACAGGTACCTACGAGCAGTACTTC.

CDR3 sequence: CASSLFSWGIRPGLFGYTF. For the CDR3, the DNA is TGTGCCAGCAGCTTATTCTCATGGGGAATTCGACCCGGACTATTTGGCTACACCTTC. This chain joins TRBV7-9 and TRBJ1-2; D ambiguous. Germline V CDR1 and CDR2: SEHNR, FQNEAQ (reference sequence). The V end was cut by 2 bases, the J end by 7 bases, with 29 bases between. CDR3 length: 19 amino acids.

This clone was seen only once. This chain joins TRBV5-4 and TRBJ2-1; TRBD2 matches at 10 bases. Germline trimming cut 5 bases from V and 7 bases from J; bases unmatched to any gene: 12. Germline V gene lookup returns CDR1 SGHNT and CDR2 YYREEE (reference sequence). This CDR3 comprises 16 residues. The CDR3, as DNA: TGTGCCAGCAGACCCCCGGCCCAGCGGGAGGGGAATGAGCAGTTCTTC. This gives the protein CASRPPAQREGNEQFF. Filled out from reference TRBV5-4 and TRBJ2-1, the complete variable domain reads ETGVTQSPTHLIKTRGQQVTLRCSSQSGHNTVSWYQQALGQGPQFIFQYYREEENGRGNFPPRFSGLQFPNYSSELNVNALELDDSALYLCASRPPAQREGNEQFFGPGTRLTVL.

This clone was recorded once. This chain uses TRBV27 with TRBJ1-2; tentatively, D is TRBD1 (5 bases). Deletions cut 5 bases from V and 1 base from J, with 14 bases between. Germline loops: CDR1 MNHEY, CDR2 SMNVEV (reference sequence). This CDR3 contains 15 residues. DNA for the CDR3: TGTGCCAGCAGTAGCGCAGGGTCGGATAACTATGGCTACACCTTC. Translating gives CASSSAGSDNYGYTF.

The V call is TRBV7-9, the J call TRBJ2-7, with unresolved D. V was cut by 1 base and J by 0 bases, with 7 bases left in between. The CDR3 contains 14 residues. Germline-derived CDR1 and CDR2 are SEHNR and FQNEAQ (reference sequence). CDR3 nucleotides: TGTGCCAGCAGCTTAGGGTCTTCCTCCTACGAGCAGTACTTC. Protein sequence: CASSLGSSSYEQYF.

This rearrangement joins TRBV15 to TRBJ2-7, with D hard to call. Per germline, CDR1 LNHNV and CDR2 YYDKDF (reference sequence). V was cut by 3 bases and J by 0 bases, with 12 bases left in between. The CDR3 is 15 residues long. For the CDR3, the DNA is TGTGCCACCAGCAGCAGGTGGATGGGCTCCTACGAGCAGTACTTC. This codes for CATSSRWMGSYEQYF.

The chain links TRBV2 to TRBJ2-7; 8 bases line up with TRBD1. Trimming took 7 bases from V and 0 from J; bases not matched to a gene: 5. The germline V gene encodes CDR1 SNHLY and CDR2 FYNNEI. This CDR3 is 14 amino acids long. The CDR3 region has the DNA TGTGCCAGCAACTTCGGGACAGGCTCCTACGAGCAGTACTTC. This codes for CASNFGTGSYEQYF.

This clone was observed a few times. The chain joins TRBV7-3 to TRBJ2-2; TRBD2 matches at 7 bases. Per the germline V gene, CDR1 is SGHTA and CDR2 is FQGTGA. The CDR3 length is 17 residues. Unmatched junction bases numbered 10, after V lost 1 base and J lost 5 bases. Here the CDR3 reads CASSLMMRETGTGELFF. The CDR3 nucleotides read TGTGCCAGCAGCTTAATGATGCGGGAGACTGGAACCGGGGAGCTGTTTTTT.

The chain links TRBV2 to TRBJ2-7; D possibly corresponds to TRBD2 (6 bases). CDR3 length: 14 residues. With 4 bases removed from V and 2 bases from J, the gap between germline ends came to 12 bases. Germline lookup yields CDR1 SNHLY and CDR2 FYNNEI. CDR3 loop: CASSAGLETYEQYF. In DNA form, the CDR3 reads TGTGCCAGCAGTGCGGGACTGGAAACCTACGAGCAGTACTTC.